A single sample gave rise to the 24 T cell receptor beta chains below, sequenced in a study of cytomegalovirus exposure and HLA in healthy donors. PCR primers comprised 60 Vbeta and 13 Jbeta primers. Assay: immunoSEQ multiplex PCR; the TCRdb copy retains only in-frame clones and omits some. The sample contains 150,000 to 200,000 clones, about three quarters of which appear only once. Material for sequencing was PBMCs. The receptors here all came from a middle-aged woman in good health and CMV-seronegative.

This CDR3 reads CASSLVAGSDTGELFF. CDR3 DNA: TGTGCCAGCAGCTTGGTGGCAGGGTCCGACACCGGGGAGCTGTTTTTT. This chain uses TRBV5-4 with TRBJ2-2; D possibly corresponds to TRBD1 (5 bases). The CDR3 is made up of 16 amino acids. The ends were cut back, 0 bases at V and 3 bases at J, with 12 bases in the middle. The germline V gene encodes CDR1 SGHNT and CDR2 YYREEE (reference sequence).

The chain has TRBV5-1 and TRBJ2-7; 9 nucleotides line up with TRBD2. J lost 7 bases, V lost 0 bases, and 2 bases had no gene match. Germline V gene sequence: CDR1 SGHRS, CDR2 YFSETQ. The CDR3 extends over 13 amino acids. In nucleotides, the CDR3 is TGCGCCAGCAGCTTGGCCCTAGCGGGGGAGCAGTACTTC. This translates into CASSLALAGEQYF.

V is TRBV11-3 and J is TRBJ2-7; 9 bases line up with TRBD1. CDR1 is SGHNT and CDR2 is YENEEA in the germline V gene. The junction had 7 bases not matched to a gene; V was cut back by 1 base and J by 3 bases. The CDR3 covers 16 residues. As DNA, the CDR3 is TGTGCCAGCAGCTTAGGAGGGACAGGGAGCGACTACGAGCAGTACTTC. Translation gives CASSLGGTGSDYEQYF.

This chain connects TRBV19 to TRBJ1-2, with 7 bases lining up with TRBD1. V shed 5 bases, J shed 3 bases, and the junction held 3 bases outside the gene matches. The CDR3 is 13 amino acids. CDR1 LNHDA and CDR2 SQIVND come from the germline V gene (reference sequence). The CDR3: CASSVTGDYGYTF. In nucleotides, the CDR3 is TGTGCCAGTAGTGTAACAGGGGACTATGGCTACACCTTC.

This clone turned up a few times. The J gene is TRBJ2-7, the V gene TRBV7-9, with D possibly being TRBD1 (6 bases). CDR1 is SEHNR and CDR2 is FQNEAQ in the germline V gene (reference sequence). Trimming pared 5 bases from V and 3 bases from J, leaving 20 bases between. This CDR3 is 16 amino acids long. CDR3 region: CASSRGPQGTLYEQYF. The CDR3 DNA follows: TGTGCCAGCAGCCGCGGGCCCCAGGGGACCCTCTACGAGCAGTACTTC.

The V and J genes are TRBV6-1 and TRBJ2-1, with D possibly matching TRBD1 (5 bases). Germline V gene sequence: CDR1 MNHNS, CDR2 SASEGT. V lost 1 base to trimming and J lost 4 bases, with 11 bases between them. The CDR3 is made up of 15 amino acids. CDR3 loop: CASSEVGQRYNEQFF. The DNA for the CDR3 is TGTGCCAGCAGTGAAGTAGGACAACGGTACAATGAGCAGTTCTTC.

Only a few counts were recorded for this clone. The chain's CDR3 is CASSWALRETQYF. The CDR3 DNA is TGTGCCAGCAGCTGGGCCCTCCGAGAGACCCAGTACTTC. The rearrangement joins TRBV7-2 to TRBJ2-5, with D unresolved. Trimming took 4 bases from V and 4 from J, leaving 10 bases between them. CDR1 is SGHTA and CDR2 is FQGNSA in the germline V gene. The CDR3 totals 13 residues.

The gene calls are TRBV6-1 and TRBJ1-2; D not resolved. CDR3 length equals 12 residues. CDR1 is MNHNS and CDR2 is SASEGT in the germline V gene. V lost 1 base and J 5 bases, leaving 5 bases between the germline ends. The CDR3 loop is CASSEGEYGYTF. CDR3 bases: TGTGCCAGCAGTGAAGGAGAGTATGGCTACACCTTC.

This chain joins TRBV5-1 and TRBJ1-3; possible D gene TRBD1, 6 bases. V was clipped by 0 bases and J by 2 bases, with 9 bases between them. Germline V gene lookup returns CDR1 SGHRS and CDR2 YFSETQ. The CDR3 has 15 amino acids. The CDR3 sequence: CASSLAAGAGNTIYF. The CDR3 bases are TGCGCCAGCAGCTTGGCTGCAGGGGCTGGAAACACCATATATTTT.

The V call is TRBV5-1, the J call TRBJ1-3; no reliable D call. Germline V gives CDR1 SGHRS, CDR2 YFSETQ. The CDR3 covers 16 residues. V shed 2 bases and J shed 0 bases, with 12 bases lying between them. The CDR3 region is CASSFLESSSGNTIYF. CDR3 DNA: TGCGCCAGCAGCTTTTTGGAGAGTAGCTCTGGAAACACCATATATTTT.

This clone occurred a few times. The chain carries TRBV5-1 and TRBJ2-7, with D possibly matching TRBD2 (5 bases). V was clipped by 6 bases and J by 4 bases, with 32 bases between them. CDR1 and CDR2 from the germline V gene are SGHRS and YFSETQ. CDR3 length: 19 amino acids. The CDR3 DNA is TGCGCCAGCACTTCGAGGAAGCCGAGGGTAGGCGGAGAGAGGTACGAGCAGTACGTC. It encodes CASTSRKPRVGGERYEQYV.

The CDR3 loop is CASSLTSGRGTGELFF. CDR3 coding DNA: TGCGCCAGCAGCTTGACTAGCGGGAGGGGGACCGGGGAGCTGTTTTTT. The chain has TRBV5-1 and TRBJ2-2; 13 bases are shared with TRBD2. The CDR3 has 16 amino acids. With 1 base clipped from V and 5 bases from J, the junction kept 2 bases outside the gene matches. Germline V CDR1 and CDR2: SGHRS, YFSETQ.

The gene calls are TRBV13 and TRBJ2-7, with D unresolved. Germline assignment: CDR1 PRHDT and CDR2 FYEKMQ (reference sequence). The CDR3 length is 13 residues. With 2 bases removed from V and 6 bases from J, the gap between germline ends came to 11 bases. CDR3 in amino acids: CASSLSVPSEQYF. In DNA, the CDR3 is TGTGCCAGCAGCTTAAGCGTTCCATCCGAGCAGTACTTC.

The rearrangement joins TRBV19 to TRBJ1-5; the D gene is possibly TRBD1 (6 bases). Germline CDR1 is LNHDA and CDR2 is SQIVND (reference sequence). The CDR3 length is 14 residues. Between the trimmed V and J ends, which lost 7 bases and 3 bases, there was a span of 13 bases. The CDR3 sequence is CASTPGQFNQPQHF. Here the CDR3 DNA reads TGTGCCAGTACCCCAGGACAGTTCAATCAGCCCCAGCATTTT.

The CDR3 DNA reads TGTGCCAGCAGTAAGGACAGGGGGCTCACTGAAGCTTTCTTT. Its translation: CASSKDRGLTEAFF. The chain combines TRBV2 with TRBJ1-1, with 11 bases matching TRBD1. This CDR3 is 14 amino acids long. From germline, CDR1 is SNHLY and CDR2 FYNNEI. Trimming cost V 5 bases and J 4 bases; bases outside gene matches: 3.

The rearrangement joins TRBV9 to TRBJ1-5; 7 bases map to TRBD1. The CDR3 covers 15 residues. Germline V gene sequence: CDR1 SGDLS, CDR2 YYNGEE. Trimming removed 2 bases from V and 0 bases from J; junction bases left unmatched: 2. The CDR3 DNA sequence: TGTGCCAGCAGCGTGTCAGGGGGTAGCAATCAGCCCCAGCATTTT. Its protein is CASSVSGGSNQPQHF.

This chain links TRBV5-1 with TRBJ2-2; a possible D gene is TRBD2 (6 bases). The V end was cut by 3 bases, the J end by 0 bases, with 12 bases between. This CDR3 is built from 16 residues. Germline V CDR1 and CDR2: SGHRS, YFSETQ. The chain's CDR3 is CASSSSEFANTGELFF. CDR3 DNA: TGCGCCAGCAGCTCTAGCGAGTTCGCGAACACCGGGGAGCTGTTTTTT. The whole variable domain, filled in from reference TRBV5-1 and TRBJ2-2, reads KAGVTQTPRYLIKTRGQQVTLSCSPISGHRSVSWYQQTPGQGLQFLFEYFSETQRNKGNFPGRFSGRQFSNSRSEMNVSTLELGDSALYLCASSSSEFANTGELFFGEGSRLTVL.

The CDR3 DNA reads as TGTGCCAGCAGGGGGGTGCGGGGGCCTAACTCTGGAAACACCATATATTTT. Translated: CASRGVRGPNSGNTIYF. This rearrangement joins TRBV2 to TRBJ1-3, with D possibly TRBD1 on 6 matching bases. CDR3 length: 17 residues. The germline V gene encodes CDR1 SNHLY and CDR2 FYNNEI. Trimming cost V 6 bases and J 0 bases, with 18 bases left between them. The variable domain in full, with the rest retrieved from reference TRBV2 and TRBJ1-3, is EPEVTQTPSHQVTQMGQEVILRCVPISNHLYFYWYRQILGQKVEFLVSFYNNEISEKSEIFDDQFSVERPDGSNFTLKIRSTKLEDSAMYFCASRGVRGPNSGNTIYFGEGSWLTVV.

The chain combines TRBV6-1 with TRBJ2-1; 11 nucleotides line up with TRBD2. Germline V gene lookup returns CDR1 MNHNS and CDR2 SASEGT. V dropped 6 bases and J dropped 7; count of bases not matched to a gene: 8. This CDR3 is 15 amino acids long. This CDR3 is CASRALAGVSNEQFF. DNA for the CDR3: TGTGCCAGCAGGGCACTAGCGGGAGTGTCAAATGAGCAGTTCTTC.

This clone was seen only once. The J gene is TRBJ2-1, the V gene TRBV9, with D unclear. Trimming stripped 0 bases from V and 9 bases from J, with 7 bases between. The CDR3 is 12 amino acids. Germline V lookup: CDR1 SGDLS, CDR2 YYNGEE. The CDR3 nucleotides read TGTGCCAGCAGCGTAGACCGCGCTGAGCAGTTCTTC. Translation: CASSVDRAEQFF.

CDR3 sequence: CASSYGVASGQETQYF. The CDR3, as DNA: TGTGCCAGCAGTTACGGGGTAGCTAGCGGCCAAGAGACCCAGTACTTC. The chain has TRBV6-6 and TRBJ2-5; 7 bases agree with TRBD2. Trimming at V came to 2 bases and at J to 1 base, leaving 7 bases not matched to a gene. The V gene's germline CDR1 is MNHNY and CDR2 SVGAGI (reference sequence). This CDR3 is built from 16 residues.

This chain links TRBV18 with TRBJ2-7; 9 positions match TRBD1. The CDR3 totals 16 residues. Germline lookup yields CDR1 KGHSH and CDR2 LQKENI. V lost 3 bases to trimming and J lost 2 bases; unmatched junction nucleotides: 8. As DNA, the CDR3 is TGTGCCAGCTCACCCCGACAGGGGGGACTCACCTACGAGCAGTACTTC. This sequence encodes CASSPRQGGLTYEQYF. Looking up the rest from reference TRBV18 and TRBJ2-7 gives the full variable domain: NAGVMQNPRHLVRRRGQEARLRCSPMKGHSHVYWYRQLPEEGLKFMVYLQKENIIDESGMPKERFSAEFPKEGPSILRIQQVVRGDSAAYFCASSPRQGGLTYEQYFGPGTRLTVT.

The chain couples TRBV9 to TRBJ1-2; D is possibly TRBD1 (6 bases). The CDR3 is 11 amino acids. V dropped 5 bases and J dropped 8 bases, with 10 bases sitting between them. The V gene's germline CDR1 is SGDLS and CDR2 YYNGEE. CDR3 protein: CASSRGGGYTF. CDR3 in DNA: TGTGCCAGCAGTCGGGGGGGCGGCTACACCTTC.

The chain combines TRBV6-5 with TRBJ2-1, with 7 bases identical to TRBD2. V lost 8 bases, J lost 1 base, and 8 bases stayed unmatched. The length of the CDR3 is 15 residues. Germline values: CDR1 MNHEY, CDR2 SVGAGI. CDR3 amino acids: CASGGSGKSYNEQFF. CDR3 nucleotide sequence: TGTGCCAGCGGTGGGAGCGGGAAATCCTACAATGAGCAGTTCTTC.